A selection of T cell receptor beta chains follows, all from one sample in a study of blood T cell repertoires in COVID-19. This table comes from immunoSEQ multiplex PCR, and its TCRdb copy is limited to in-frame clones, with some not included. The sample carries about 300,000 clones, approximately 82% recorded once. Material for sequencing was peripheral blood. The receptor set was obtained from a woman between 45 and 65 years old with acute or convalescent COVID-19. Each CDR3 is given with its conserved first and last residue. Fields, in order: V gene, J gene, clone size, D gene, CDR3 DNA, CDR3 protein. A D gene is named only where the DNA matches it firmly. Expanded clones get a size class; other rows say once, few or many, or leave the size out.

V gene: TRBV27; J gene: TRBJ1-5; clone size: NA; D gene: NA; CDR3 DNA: TGTGCCAGCAGTACGGGGAGGGATCAGCCCCAGCATTTT; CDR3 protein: CASSTGRDQPQHF
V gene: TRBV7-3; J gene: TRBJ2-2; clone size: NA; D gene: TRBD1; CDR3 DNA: TGTGCCAGCAGCAGTACCTCAGGGGGCGAGTCCGGGGAGCTGTTTTTT; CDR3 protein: CASSSTSGGESGELFF
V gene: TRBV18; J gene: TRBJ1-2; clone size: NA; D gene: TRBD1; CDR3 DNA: TGTGCCAGCTCACCTGAGCGACAGGGCGAAAACTATGGCTACACCTTC; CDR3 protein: CASSPERQGENYGYTF
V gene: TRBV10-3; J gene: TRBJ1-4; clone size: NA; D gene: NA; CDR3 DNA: TGTGCCATCAGCGGGTCCGGAGGGAAGGAAAAACTGTTTTTT; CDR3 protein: CAISGSGGKEKLFF
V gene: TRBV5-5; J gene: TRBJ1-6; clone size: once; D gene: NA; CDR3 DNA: TGTGCCAGCAGCCTGGACGCTCTCAGCTCCTATAATTCACCCCTCCACTTT; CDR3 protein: CASSLDALSSYNSPLHF
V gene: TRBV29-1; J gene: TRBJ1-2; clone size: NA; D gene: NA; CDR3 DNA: TGCAGCGTTGAGGGGGGAGGATATGGCTACACCTTC; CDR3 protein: CSVEGGGYGYTF
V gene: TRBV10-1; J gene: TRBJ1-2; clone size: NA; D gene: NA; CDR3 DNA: TGCGCCAGCAGTGATCAGCTAACGAGGGATGGCTACACCTTC; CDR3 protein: CASSDQLTRDGYTF
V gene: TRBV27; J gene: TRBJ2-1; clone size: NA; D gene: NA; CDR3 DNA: TGTGCCAGTTCTGGCCCCAGCTCCTACAATGAGCAGTTCTTC; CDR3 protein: CASSGPSSYNEQFF
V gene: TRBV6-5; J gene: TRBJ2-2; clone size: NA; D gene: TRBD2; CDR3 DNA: TGTGCCAGCAGTCCTCTAGCGGGAGAGGCCGGGGAGCTGTTTTTT; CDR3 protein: CASSPLAGEAGELFF
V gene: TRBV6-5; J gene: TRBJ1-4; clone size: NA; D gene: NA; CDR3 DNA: TGTGCCAGCAGTTACCGACCACAGTGGACAGAAAAACTGTTTTTT; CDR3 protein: CASSYRPQWTEKLFF
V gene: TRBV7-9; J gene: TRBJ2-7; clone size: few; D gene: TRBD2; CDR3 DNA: TGTGCCAGCCGGACTAGTAATGGTCACGAGCAGTACTTC; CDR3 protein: CASRTSNGHEQYF
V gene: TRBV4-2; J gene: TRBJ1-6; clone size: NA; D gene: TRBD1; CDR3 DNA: TGTGCCAGCAGCCAACAGGGGGAAAGCTCACCCCTCCACTTT; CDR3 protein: CASSQQGESSPLHF
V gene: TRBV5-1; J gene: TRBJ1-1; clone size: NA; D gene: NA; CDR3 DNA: TGCGCCAGCAGCTTGGCACAGAGTAACACTGAAGCTTTCTTT; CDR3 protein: CASSLAQSNTEAFF
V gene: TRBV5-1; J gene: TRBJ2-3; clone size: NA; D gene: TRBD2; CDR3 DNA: TGCGCCAGCAGCGCTAGCGGGGGGGCTTCAGATACGCAGTATTTT; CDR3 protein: CASSASGGASDTQYF
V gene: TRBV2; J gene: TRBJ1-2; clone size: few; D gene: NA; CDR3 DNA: TGTGCCACCGGGGGGGAGAATGGCTACACCTTC; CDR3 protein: CATGGENGYTF
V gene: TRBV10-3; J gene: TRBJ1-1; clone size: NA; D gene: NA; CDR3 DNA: TGTGCCATCAGTGAGAGAGGGAAAAACACTGAAGCTTTCTTT; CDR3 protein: CAISERGKNTEAFF
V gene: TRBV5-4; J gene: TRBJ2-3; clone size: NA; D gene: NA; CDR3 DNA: TGTGCCAGCAGCTTGGATGCGACTAGCACAGATACGCAGTATTTT; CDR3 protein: CASSLDATSTDTQYF
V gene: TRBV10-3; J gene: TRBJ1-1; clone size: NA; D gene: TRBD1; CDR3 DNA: TGTGCCATCAGGGGACAGCAGAACACTGAAGCTTTCTTT; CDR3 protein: CAIRGQQNTEAFF
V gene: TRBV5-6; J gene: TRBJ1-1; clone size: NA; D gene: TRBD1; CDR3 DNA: TGTGCCAGCAGCTTCCGGGACAGAGATGAAGCTTTCTTT; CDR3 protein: CASSFRDRDEAFF
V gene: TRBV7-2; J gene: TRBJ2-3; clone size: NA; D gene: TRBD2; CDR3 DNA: TGTGCCAGCAGCACAGGGACTAGCGGGGGAGGTAGGACGCAGTATTTT; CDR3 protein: CASSTGTSGGGRTQYF
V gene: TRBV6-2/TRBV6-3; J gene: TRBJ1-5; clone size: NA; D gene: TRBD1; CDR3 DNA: TGTGCCAGCAGTTACGGGACAGGGACGGGTCAGCCCCAGCATTTT; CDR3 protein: CASSYGTGTGQPQHF
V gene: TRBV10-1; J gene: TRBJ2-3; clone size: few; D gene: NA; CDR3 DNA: TGCGCCAGCAGTCGGACAGAAAGCACAGATACGCAGTATTTT; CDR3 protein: CASSRTESTDTQYF
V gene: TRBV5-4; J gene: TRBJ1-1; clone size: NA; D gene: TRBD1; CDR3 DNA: TGTGCCAGCAGCACTTCGACAGGGGTGAACACTGAAGCTTTCTTT; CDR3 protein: CASSTSTGVNTEAFF
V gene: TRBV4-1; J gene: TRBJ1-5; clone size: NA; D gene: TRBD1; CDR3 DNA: TGCGCCAGCAGCCAAGATCTATCTGGACAGGGCTGGAAGCCCCAGCATTTT; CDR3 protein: CASSQDLSGQGWKPQHF
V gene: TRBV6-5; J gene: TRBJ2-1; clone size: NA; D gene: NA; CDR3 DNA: TGTGCCAGCATAGCAGACAATGAGCAGTTCTTC; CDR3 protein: CASIADNEQFF
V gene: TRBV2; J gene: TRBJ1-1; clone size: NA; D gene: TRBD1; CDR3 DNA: TGTGCCAGCAGAGAAGCCGTACAGGGGGCGAGATGGACTGAAGCTTTCTTT; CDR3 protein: CASREAVQGARWTEAFF
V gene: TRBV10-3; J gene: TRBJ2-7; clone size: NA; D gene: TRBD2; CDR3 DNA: TGTGCCATCAGTGGCTTGGGACCTAGCGGCGAGCAGTACTTC; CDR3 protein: CAISGLGPSGEQYF
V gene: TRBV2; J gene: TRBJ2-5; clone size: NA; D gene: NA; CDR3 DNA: TGTGCCAGCAGTGTAGTAGAGACCCAGTACTTC; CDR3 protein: CASSVVETQYF
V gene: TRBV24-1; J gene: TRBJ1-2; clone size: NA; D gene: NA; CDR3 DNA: TGTGCCACCAGTGAGTCGGGACTCTATGGCTACACCTTC; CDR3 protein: CATSESGLYGYTF
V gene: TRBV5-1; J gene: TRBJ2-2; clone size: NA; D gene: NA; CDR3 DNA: TGCGCCAGCAGCTTTCTACAGACAGCGAACACCGGGGAGCTGTTTTTT; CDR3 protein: CASSFLQTANTGELFF
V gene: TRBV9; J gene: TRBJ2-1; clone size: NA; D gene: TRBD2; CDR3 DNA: TGTGCCAGCAGCGGGACTAGTACGTCGGATGAGCAGTTCTTC; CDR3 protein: CASSGTSTSDEQFF
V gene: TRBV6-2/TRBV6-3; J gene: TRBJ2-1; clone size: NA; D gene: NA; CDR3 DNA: TGTGCCAGCAGTAGCTCGCAGGGGTCCTACAATGAGCAGTTCTTC; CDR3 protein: CASSSSQGSYNEQFF